This T cell receptor beta chain was observed in a study of shared clonotypes between healthy human individuals. Across the whole study: Researchers assigned three CD4 naive, three CD4 memory, two CD8 naive and one CD8 memory plate to each donor. Notes on the study in general: The study found lower generation probabilities in non-shared clonotypes than in those shared by all four donors. Naive subsets, compared against memory subsets, generally had larger estimated richness values.

About this clone itself: As yet, its antigen is unknown.

Naive CD8 cells, CD45RO-negative and positively selected for CCR7, excluded terminally differentiated effector memory CD45RA+ cells. Trimming shortened V by 0 bases and J by 2 bases, and 16 bases separated the two germline ends. Per germline, CDR1 SGDLS and CDR2 YYNGEE. CDR3 length: 17 residues. Method: immunoSEQ multiplex PCR; TCRdb's copy keeps in-frame clones and lacks some. Here the sample spans a few hundred thousand clones, around 95% being singletons. V is TRBV9 and J is TRBJ2-3; D not resolved. The source of this sequence is a young woman in good health. The sequenced sample consisted of naive CD8+ T cells sorted from blood. This chain's CDR3 is CASSVEGRVDFTDTQYF. The CDR3 nucleotides are TGTGCCAGCAGCGTAGAGGGTCGAGTGGATTTCACAGATACGCAGTATTTT.